This T cell receptor beta chain was retrieved from a study of blood T cell repertoires in COVID-19. This clone has a handful of counts. Those enrolled in Seattle joined during active infection and were followed longitudinally afterward. Using immunoSEQ multiplex PCR, the repertoire was profiled, and TCRdb retains in-frame clones only, with some absent. The sample lists a few hundred thousand clones, 80% to 90% occurring once. The source of this sequence is a woman over 75 with COVID-19, enrolled during active disease. Sequences were obtained from peripheral blood.

Here the CDR3 reads CASSPDRGNSPLHF. CDR3 nucleotides: TGTGCCAGCTCACCCGACAGGGGGAATTCACCCCTCCACTTT. The chain combines TRBV18 with TRBJ1-6; 9 nucleotides align to TRBD1. The trim removed 3 bases at V and 7 bases at J, leaving 1 base unmatched. Germline CDR1 reads KGHSH; CDR2 reads LQKENI. The CDR3 is 14 residues long.